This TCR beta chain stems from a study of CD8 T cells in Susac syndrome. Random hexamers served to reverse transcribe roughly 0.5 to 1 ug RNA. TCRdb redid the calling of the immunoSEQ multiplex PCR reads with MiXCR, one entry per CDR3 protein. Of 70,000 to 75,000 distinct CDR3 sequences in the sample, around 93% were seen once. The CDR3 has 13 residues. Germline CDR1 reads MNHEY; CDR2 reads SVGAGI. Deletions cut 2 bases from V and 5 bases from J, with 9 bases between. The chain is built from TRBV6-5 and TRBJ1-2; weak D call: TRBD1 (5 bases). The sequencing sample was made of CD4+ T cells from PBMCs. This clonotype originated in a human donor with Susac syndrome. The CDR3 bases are TGTGCCAGCAGTTACGAGGGGTGGTATGGCTACACCTTC. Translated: CASSYEGWYGYTF.